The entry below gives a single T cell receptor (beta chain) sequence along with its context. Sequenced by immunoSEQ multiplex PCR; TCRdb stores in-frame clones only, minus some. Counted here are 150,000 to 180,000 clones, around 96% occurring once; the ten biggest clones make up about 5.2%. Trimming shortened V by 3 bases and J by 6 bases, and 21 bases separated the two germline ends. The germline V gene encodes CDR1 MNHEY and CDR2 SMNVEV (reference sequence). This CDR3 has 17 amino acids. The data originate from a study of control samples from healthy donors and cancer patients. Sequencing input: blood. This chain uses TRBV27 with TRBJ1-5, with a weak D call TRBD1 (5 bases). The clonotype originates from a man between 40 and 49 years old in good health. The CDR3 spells CASSFSAGGDGAQPQHF. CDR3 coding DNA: TGTGCCAGCAGTTTTTCTGCGGGGGGGGATGGGGCTCAGCCCCAGCATTTT.